Following are 24 T cell receptor beta chains from one sample sequenced in a study of blood T cell repertoires in COVID-19. Assay used: immunoSEQ multiplex PCR; TCRdb lists only in-frame clones, some missing. The sample records some 13,000 clones, roughly 78% being singletons. The sequencing input was peripheral blood. The origin of the receptors is a human donor in a cohort sampled during active COVID-19.

The sample holds one count of this clone. The V and J genes are TRBV5-1 and TRBJ2-7; possibly TRBD2 for D (7 bases). The germline V gene has CDR1 SGHRS and CDR2 YFSETQ. The ends were cut back, 2 bases at V and 2 bases at J, with 14 bases in the middle. The CDR3 consists of 15 residues. The CDR3 DNA sequence: TGCGCCAGCAGCTTAATGGGGAGGGACACCTACGAGCAGTACTTC. It codes for CASSLMGRDTYEQYF.

J is TRBJ2-6 and V is TRBV12-3 or TRBV12-4; maybe TRBD1 (6 bases). Trimming stripped 6 bases from V and 13 bases from J, with 13 bases between. The length of the CDR3 is 12 residues. This chain's CDR3 is CASSQPGTVLTF. The CDR3 coding sequence is TGTGCCAGCAGCCAACCCGGGACAGTCCTGACTTTC.

The rearrangement links TRBV11-3 to TRBJ2-1; D is possibly TRBD1 (6 bases). This CDR3 region has 16 residues. Germline assignment: CDR1 SGHNT and CDR2 YENEEA. Trimming took 2 bases from V and 0 from J, leaving 11 bases between them. CDR3 coding DNA: TGTGCCAGCAGCTTACAGGGGACGAGCTCCTACAATGAGCAGTTCTTC. Amino acids: CASSLQGTSSYNEQFF.

This chain links TRBV20-1 with TRBJ1-2; 8 bases are shared with TRBD1. This CDR3 has 17 residues. The trim removed 3 bases at V and 4 bases at J, leaving 16 bases unmatched. The germline CDR1 and CDR2 sequences are DFQATT and SNEGSKA (reference sequence). The CDR3 sequence is CSASGRDRPITTYGYTF. CDR3 bases: TGCAGTGCTAGTGGACGGGACAGGCCAATTACTACCTATGGCTACACCTTC.

The chain is built from TRBV6-5 and TRBJ1-1; 12 positions agree with TRBD1. CDR1 MNHEY and CDR2 SVGAGI come from the germline V gene. J lost 4 bases, V lost 4 bases, and 7 bases had no gene match. The CDR3 runs to 16 residues. The CDR3 protein is CASSLRPGQGATEAFF. The CDR3 nucleotides are TGTGCCAGCAGTTTACGCCCGGGACAGGGGGCCACTGAAGCTTTCTTT.

V is TRBV9 and J is TRBJ2-7, with D perhaps TRBD2 (5 bases). The germline V and J ends were trimmed by 3 bases and 2 bases, with 15 bases remaining between them. The CDR3 sequence is 15 residues long. Per the germline V gene, CDR1 is SGDLS and CDR2 is YYNGEE. CDR3 nucleotide sequence: TGTGCCAGCAGCGCCGAGGGTAGGGTACCCTACGAGCAGTACTTC. Protein product: CASSAEGRVPYEQYF.

The CDR3, as DNA: TGCGCCAGCAGCTTGTTAGTCACCGGGGAGCTGTTTTTT. This translates into CASSLLVTGELFF. This chain links TRBV5-1 with TRBJ2-2; no definite D call. This CDR3 is 13 amino acids long. From germline, CDR1 is SGHRS and CDR2 YFSETQ. V was trimmed by 1 base and J by 4 bases, leaving 5 bases between them.

The chain combines TRBV28 with TRBJ1-1; D perhaps matches TRBD1 (5 bases). V was clipped by 2 bases and J by 0 bases, with 13 bases between them. Germline CDR1 and CDR2: MDHEN and SYDVKM. This CDR3 has 16 amino acids. For the CDR3, the DNA is TGTGCCAGCAGTTTAAATCCCCGGACAATGAACACTGAAGCTTTCTTT. This encodes CASSLNPRTMNTEAFF.

This clone came up once. As DNA, the CDR3 is TGTGCCAGCAGTCAGAGGACAGGGGGGGATACGCAGTATTTT. It yields the protein CASSQRTGGDTQYF. The chain recombines TRBV6-5 with TRBJ2-3, with 10 bases aligning to TRBD1. CDR3 length equals 14 residues. With V trimmed by 5 bases and J by 6 bases, 5 bases remained unmatched. Germline CDR1 reads MNHEY; CDR2 reads SVGAGI.

This chain joins TRBV5-1 and TRBJ1-1, with D possibly TRBD1 on 6 matching bases. Germline CDR1 reads SGHRS; CDR2 reads YFSETQ. V dropped 7 bases and J dropped 1 base, with 20 bases sitting between them. This CDR3 comprises 16 residues. This CDR3 reads CASAWGGHSRNTEAFF. DNA for the CDR3: TGCGCCAGCGCTTGGGGGGGACATTCGAGGAACACTGAAGCTTTCTTT.

V is TRBV11-1 and J is TRBJ2-1, with 8 bases aligning to TRBD2. After removal of 3 bases from V and 3 bases from J, the junction contained 4 bases not matched to a gene. Germline CDR1 and CDR2: SGHAT and FQDESV (reference sequence). This CDR3 spans 15 amino acids. The CDR3, as DNA: TGTGCCAGCAGCTTCGGACTAGCTATCTACAATGAGCAGTTCTTC. It translates to CASSFGLAIYNEQFF.

The V gene is TRBV19, the J gene TRBJ2-1; maybe TRBD2 (5 bases). CDR3 length: 14 amino acids. Germline V lookup: CDR1 LNHDA, CDR2 SQIVND (reference sequence). V dropped 9 bases and J dropped 6 bases, with 18 bases sitting between them. The CDR3: CASKSGIQVNEQFF. The CDR3 DNA sequence: TGTGCCAGCAAGTCGGGGATTCAGGTCAATGAGCAGTTCTTC.

The rearrangement joins TRBV28 to TRBJ1-3; D is perhaps TRBD1 (6 bases). CDR3 size: 16 residues. The V end lost 6 bases, the J end lost 2 bases, and 17 bases lay between the germline ends. Germline CDR1 is MDHEN and CDR2 is SYDVKM. The chain's CDR3 is CASSPGGGHTGNTIYF. DNA for the CDR3: TGTGCCAGCAGCCCCGGGGGGGGACATACTGGAAACACCATATATTTT. The variable domain in full, completed from reference TRBV28 and TRBJ1-3, reads DVKVTQSSRYLVKRTGEKVFLECVQDMDHENMFWYRQDPGLGLRLIYFSYDVKMKEKGDIPEGYSVSREKKERFSLILESASTNQTSMYLCASSPGGGHTGNTIYFGEGSWLTVV.

The rearrangement joins TRBV28 to TRBJ2-1; no clear D. The V end was cut by 2 bases, the J end by 5 bases, with 4 bases between. The CDR3 sequence is 12 residues long. CDR1 is MDHEN and CDR2 is SYDVKM in the germline V gene. The CDR3, as DNA: TGTGCCAGCAGTTTAGGCAACAATGAGCAGTTCTTC. Protein sequence: CASSLGNNEQFF.

The chain joins TRBV5-6 to TRBJ2-3; 11 bases are shared with TRBD2. With V trimmed by 0 bases and J by 2 bases, 2 bases remained unmatched. Germline V gene sequence: CDR1 SGHDT, CDR2 YYEEEE. The CDR3 is made up of 16 amino acids. DNA for the CDR3: TGTGCCAGCAGCTTGGTTAGCGGGGGGGTCACAGATACGCAGTATTTT. This encodes CASSLVSGGVTDTQYF. The full variable domain, with the rest looked up from reference TRBV5-6 and TRBJ2-3, is DAGVTQSPTHLIKTRGQQVTLRCSPKSGHDTVSWYQQALGQGPQFIFQYYEEEERQRGNFPDRFSGHQFPNYSSELNVNALLLGDSALYLCASSLVSGGVTDTQYFGPGTRLTVL.

The V gene is TRBV27, the J gene TRBJ1-1; 11 bases map to TRBD1. The CDR3 length is 15 residues. V gave up 2 bases and J gave up 4 bases; unmatched junction bases: 3. Germline V CDR1 and CDR2: MNHEY, SMNVEV (reference sequence). This CDR3 reads CASSLKGQGGTEAFF. DNA for the CDR3: TGTGCCAGCAGTTTAAAGGGACAGGGGGGCACTGAAGCTTTCTTT.

In its sample, this clone was seen once. The V and J genes are TRBV3-1 (or the pseudogene TRBV3-2) and TRBJ1-2; D unclear. Trimming stripped 4 bases from V and 5 bases from J, with 11 bases between. CDR3 length equals 13 residues. Germline assignment: CDR1 LGHDT and CDR2 YNNKEL (reference sequence). The CDR3 sequence: CASSRQANYGYTF. CDR3 bases: TGTGCCAGCAGCCGGCAGGCGAATTATGGCTACACCTTC.

This rearrangement joins TRBV18 to TRBJ1-3, with D maybe TRBD1 (5 bases). The V end was cut by 3 bases, the J end by 2 bases, with 8 bases between. Germline loops: CDR1 KGHSH, CDR2 LQKENI. The CDR3 loop spans 14 amino acids. The CDR3 sequence is CASSPEGTGNTIYF. CDR3 DNA: TGTGCCAGCTCACCGGAGGGGACTGGAAACACCATATATTTT.

The chain recombines TRBV7-2 with TRBJ1-6, with D possibly matching TRBD1 (6 bases). Trimming removed 4 bases from V and 5 bases from J, with 12 bases in between. Germline CDR1 is SGHTA and CDR2 is FQGNSA. The CDR3 spans 15 residues. CDR3 DNA: TGTGCCAGCAGCTCACAGGGAATTGATAATTCACCCCTCCACTTT. Protein product: CASSSQGIDNSPLHF.

The rearrangement uses TRBV28 and TRBJ1-4, with D possibly TRBD1 on 5 matching bases. V lost 2 bases, J lost 0 bases, and 13 bases lay in between. Germline loops: CDR1 MDHEN, CDR2 SYDVKM. The CDR3 runs 17 residues. The CDR3 protein is CASSLDYDRPTNEKLFF. DNA for the CDR3: TGTGCCAGCAGTTTAGATTACGACAGACCAACTAATGAAAAACTGTTTTTT.

The table lists this clone with a few counts. The V gene is TRBV7-6, the J gene TRBJ2-1, with 7 bases identical to TRBD2. The CDR3 runs to 15 residues. Germline-derived CDR1 and CDR2 are SGHVS and FNYEAQ. The J segment lost 6 bases and the V segment lost 1 base, leaving 6 bases of the junction unmatched. The CDR3 loop is CASSLVLRGINEQFF. The CDR3 bases are TGTGCCAGCAGCTTAGTTCTGCGGGGGATCAATGAGCAGTTCTTC.

The V call is TRBV2, the J call TRBJ1-6; possibly TRBD1 for D (6 bases). Between the trimmed V and J ends, which lost 7 bases and 0 bases, there was a span of 13 bases. This CDR3 region has 16 residues. CDR1 is SNHLY and CDR2 is FYNNEI in the germline V gene. CDR3 sequence: CASTRGGSSYNSPLHF. CDR3 in DNA: TGTGCCAGCACCAGGGGAGGGAGCTCCTATAATTCACCCCTCCACTTT.

The chain employs TRBV27 and TRBJ1-3, with D possibly matching TRBD1 (5 bases). Trimming took 4 bases from V and 4 from J, leaving 11 bases between them. Germline V gene lookup returns CDR1 MNHEY and CDR2 SMNVEV (reference sequence). The CDR3 spans 14 residues. The DNA for the CDR3 is TGTGCCAGCAGTTACCAGGGTAAAGGAAACACCATATATTTT. This gives the protein CASSYQGKGNTIYF.

The DNA of the CDR3 is TGCGCCAGCAGCCGGACAGGGGGAGGGTCACCCCTCCACTTT. Encoded protein: CASSRTGGGSPLHF. This chain joins TRBV5-1 and TRBJ1-6, with TRBD1 matching 10 bases. CDR3 length: 14 amino acids. V trimming: 4 bases; J trimming: 10 bases; junction bases outside the gene matches: 5. The germline V gene encodes CDR1 SGHRS and CDR2 YFSETQ. Full variable domain (rest looked up from reference TRBV5-1 and TRBJ1-6): KAGVTQTPRYLIKTRGQQVTLSCSPISGHRSVSWYQQTPGQGLQFLFEYFSETQRNKGNFPGRFSGRQFSNSRSEMNVSTLELGDSALYLCASSRTGGGSPLHFGNGTRLTVT.